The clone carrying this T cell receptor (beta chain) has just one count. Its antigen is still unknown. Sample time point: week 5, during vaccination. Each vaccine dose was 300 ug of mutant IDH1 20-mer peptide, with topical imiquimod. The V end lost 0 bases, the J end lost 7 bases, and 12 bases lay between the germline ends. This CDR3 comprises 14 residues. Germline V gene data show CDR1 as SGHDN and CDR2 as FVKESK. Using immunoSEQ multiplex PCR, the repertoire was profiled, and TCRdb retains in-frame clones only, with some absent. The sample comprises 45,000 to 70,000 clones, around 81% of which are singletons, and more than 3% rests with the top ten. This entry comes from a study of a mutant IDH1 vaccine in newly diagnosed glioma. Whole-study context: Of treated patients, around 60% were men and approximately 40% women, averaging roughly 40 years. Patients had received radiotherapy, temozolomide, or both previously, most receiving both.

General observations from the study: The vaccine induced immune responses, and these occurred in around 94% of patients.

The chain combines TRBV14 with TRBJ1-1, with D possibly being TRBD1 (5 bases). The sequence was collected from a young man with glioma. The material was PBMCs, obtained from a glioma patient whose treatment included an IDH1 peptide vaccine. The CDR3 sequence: CASSQEWSGSEAFF. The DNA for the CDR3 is TGTGCCAGCAGCCAAGAATGGTCAGGGAGTGAAGCTTTCTTT. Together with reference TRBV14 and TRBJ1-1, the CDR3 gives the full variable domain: EAGVTQFPSHSVIEKGQTVTLRCDPISGHDNLYWYRRVMGKEIKFLLHFVKESKQDESGMPNNRFLAERTGGTYSTLKVQPAELEDSGVYFCASSQEWSGSEAFFGQGTRLTVV.